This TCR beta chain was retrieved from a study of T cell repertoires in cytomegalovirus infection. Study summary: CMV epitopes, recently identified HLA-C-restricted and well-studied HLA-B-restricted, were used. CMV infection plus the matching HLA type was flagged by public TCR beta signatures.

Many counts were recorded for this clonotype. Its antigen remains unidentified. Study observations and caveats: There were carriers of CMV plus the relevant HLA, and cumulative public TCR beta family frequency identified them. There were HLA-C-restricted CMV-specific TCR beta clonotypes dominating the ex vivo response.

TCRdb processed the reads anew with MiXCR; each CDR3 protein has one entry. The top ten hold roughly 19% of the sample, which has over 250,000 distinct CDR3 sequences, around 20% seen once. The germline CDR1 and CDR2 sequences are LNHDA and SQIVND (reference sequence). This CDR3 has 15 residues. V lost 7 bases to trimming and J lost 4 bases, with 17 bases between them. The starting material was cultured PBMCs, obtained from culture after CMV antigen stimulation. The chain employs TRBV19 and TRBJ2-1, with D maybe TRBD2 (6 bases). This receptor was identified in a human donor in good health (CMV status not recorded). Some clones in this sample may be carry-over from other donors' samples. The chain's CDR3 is CASTRAGPGYNEQFF. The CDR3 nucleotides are TGTGCCAGTACCAGGGCGGGACCAGGGTACAATGAGCAGTTCTTC.